This TCR beta chain was captured in a study of human T cells and chemical hapten exposure. Overall study context: The use of 2% DPC on roughly 2 cm by roughly 2 cm of upper inner arm skin constituted sensitization. Diphenylcyclopropenone, dosed weekly to the scalp, was given to patients throughout the roughly 24-week study.

Study-wide findings and caveats: Having alopecia, the donors may differ immunologically from healthy people.

TCRdb re-derived calls from the RACE reads in MiXCR, one entry per CDR3 protein. Of 90,000 to 110,000 distinct CDR3 sequences in the sample, around 34% are singletons; the top ten hold about 2.9%. The CDR3 runs to 12 residues. Trimming took off 4 bases at V and 4 bases at J, with 8 bases between the two ends. Time point given: patch test 3, about 24 weeks after DPC sensitization. Treatment in this sample: therapeutic diphenylcyclopropenone sensitization with weekly scalp DPC. This clonotype is medium-sized (0.01 to 0.1%). Its antigen is currently unknown. The TCR sequence derives from a man aged 35-49 years with alopecia areata. Some clones in this sample may be carry-over from other donors' samples. The chain employs TRBV12-3 or TRBV12-4 and TRBJ2-7; possibly TRBD1 for D (5 bases). Sequenced here: whole blood, sampled in connection with sensitization to the hapten diphenylcyclopropenone (DPC). Here the CDR3 DNA reads TGTGCCAGCAGTTATGCAGGGTACGAGCAGTACTTC. The encoded protein is CASSYAGYEQYF.